One sample yielded the 23 T cell receptor beta chains listed below, sequenced in a study of OX40 agonist ivuxolimab in advanced cancers. The library was built by means of the immunoSEQ multiplex PCR assay. TCRdb's version of the immuneACCESS table is confined to in-frame rearrangements and falls short of the full clone set. An unresolved V gene accounts for under half of the shortfall where checked; the remainder is of unknown origin. For this sample there are tens of thousands of clones; 83% appear just once. Of the sample, approximately 3.1% is held by the ten largest clones. The sequenced sample was CD4+ or CD8+ T cells sorted from blood, obtained in a trial of the OX40 agonist ivuxolimab. Every receptor here comes from an adult with an advanced solid tumor such as melanoma, head and neck, liver or kidney cancer.

This clone was counted a few times. This CDR3 is CAWSVRRTGNTIYF. The CDR3 nucleotides read TGTGCCTGGAGTGTAAGGAGAACTGGAAACACCATATATTTT. This chain joins TRBV30 and TRBJ1-3; no clear D gene. Between the trimmed V and J ends, which lost 0 bases and 2 bases, there was a span of 8 bases. This CDR3 has 14 residues. Germline V CDR1 and CDR2: GTSNPN, SVGIG (reference sequence).

V and J are TRBV5-5 and TRBJ2-7, with TRBD1 matching over 7 bases. The CDR3 covers 14 residues. The germline V gene has CDR1 SGHKS and CDR2 YYEKEE (reference sequence). V was pared by 3 bases and J by 1 base, with 4 bases of the junction left unmatched. As DNA, the CDR3 is TGTGCCAGCAGCTCGAGGGACAGATCCTACGAGCAGTACTTC. As protein: CASSSRDRSYEQYF.

This clone was counted a few times. The chain carries TRBV4-1 and TRBJ2-3; 12 positions match TRBD2. CDR3 size: 17 residues. Germline-derived CDR1 and CDR2 are MGHRA and YSYEKL. The ends lost 2 bases at V and 6 bases at J; junction bases unmatched: 9. The CDR3 loop is CASSQPATSGRGDTQYF. In nucleotides, the CDR3 is TGCGCCAGCAGCCAACCTGCGACTAGCGGGAGAGGGGATACGCAGTATTTT.

This chain connects TRBV6-1 to TRBJ2-7; 7 bases agree with TRBD2. The J segment lost 7 bases and the V segment lost 10 bases, leaving 10 bases of the junction unmatched. This CDR3 comprises 12 residues. Germline V gives CDR1 MNHNS, CDR2 SASEGT. The CDR3 sequence is CATGLVSFEQYF. The CDR3 region has the DNA TGTGCCACCGGACTAGTGTCCTTTGAGCAGTACTTC.

The V call is TRBV10-1, the J call TRBJ2-2; D uncertain. V dropped 3 bases and J dropped 6 bases, with 5 bases sitting between them. Germline V CDR1 and CDR2: WNHNN, SYGVQD (reference sequence). CDR3 size: 12 residues. CDR3: CASSDLPGELFF. Here the CDR3 DNA reads TGCGCCAGCAGTGATCTTCCCGGGGAGCTGTTTTTT.

This clone was counted a single time. The V and J genes are TRBV6-6 and TRBJ1-1; D is possibly TRBD1 (5 bases). This CDR3 spans 15 amino acids. The V gene's germline CDR1 is MNHNY and CDR2 SVGAGI (reference sequence). The V end lost 0 bases, the J end lost 4 bases, and 12 bases lay between the germline ends. The CDR3 here is CASSYSNQGSTEAFF. The CDR3 coding sequence is TGTGCCAGCAGTTACTCGAACCAGGGAAGCACTGAAGCTTTCTTT.

The chain combines TRBV11-2 with TRBJ2-7; D perhaps matches TRBD1 (6 bases). This CDR3 has 16 residues. With 5 bases removed from V and 1 base from J, the gap between germline ends came to 18 bases. Germline loops: CDR1 SGHAT, CDR2 FQNNGV. The CDR3 protein is CASSPRDNRVSYEQYF. The DNA of the CDR3 is TGTGCCAGCAGCCCAAGGGACAATCGGGTATCCTACGAGCAGTACTTC. Filled out from reference TRBV11-2 and TRBJ2-7, the complete variable domain reads EAGVAQSPRYKIIEKRQSVAFWCNPISGHATLYWYQQILGQGPKLLIQFQNNGVVDDSQLPKDRFSAERLKGVDSTLKIQPAKLEDSAVYLCASSPRDNRVSYEQYFGPGTRLTVT.

The V gene is TRBV9, the J gene TRBJ2-2, with 7 bases matching TRBD2. CDR1 and CDR2 from the germline V gene are SGDLS and YYNGEE. Trimming took 0 bases from V and 0 from J; bases not matched to a gene: 5. CDR3 length: 17 residues. The CDR3 loop reads CASSVAPSGSNTGELFF. The CDR3 DNA reads TGTGCCAGCAGCGTAGCGCCTAGCGGATCGAACACCGGGGAGCTGTTTTTT.

V usage is TRBV5-1 and J usage is TRBJ2-2; no firm D call. This CDR3 has 16 residues. Germline CDR1 SGHRS, CDR2 YFSETQ. Deletions cut 0 bases from V and 1 base from J, with 10 bases between. Written as DNA, the CDR3 is TGCGCCAGCAGCTTGGCGGCGGCAGTGAACACCGGGGAGCTGTTTTTT. This gives the protein CASSLAAAVNTGELFF.

The chain employs TRBV4-1 and TRBJ1-5; 9 positions match TRBD1. There are 16 residues in the CDR3. J gave up 6 bases and V 1 base, and 7 bases lay outside the gene matches. Germline V gene data show CDR1 as MGHRA and CDR2 as YSYEKL. The CDR3 sequence: CASSQVAQGAGQPQHF. CDR3 sequence (DNA): TGCGCCAGCAGCCAAGTTGCACAGGGGGCAGGTCAGCCCCAGCATTTT.

The chain carries TRBV11-2 and TRBJ1-2, with D perhaps matching TRBD1 (5 bases). Trimming pared 4 bases from V and 4 bases from J, leaving 16 bases between. The CDR3 length is 15 residues. Per the germline V gene, CDR1 is SGHAT and CDR2 is FQNNGV. Written as DNA, the CDR3 is TGTGCCAGCAGCTCCCTAGGGGCCAGGGCCTATGGCTACACCTTC. Translated, it gives CASSSLGARAYGYTF.

The CDR3: CATSSVVWANNEQFF. The CDR3 nucleotides are TGTGCCACCTCATCCGTCGTGTGGGCTAACAATGAGCAGTTCTTC. V gene TRBV19 combines with J gene TRBJ2-1; D is uncertain. CDR1 is LNHDA, CDR2 SQIVND, per germline (reference sequence). The V end lost 10 bases, the J end lost 5 bases, and 21 bases lay between the germline ends. The CDR3 is 15 amino acids.

This chain uses TRBV11-2 with TRBJ2-3; D gene unclear. From germline, CDR1 is SGHAT and CDR2 FQNNGV. Between the trimmed V and J ends, which lost 2 bases and 6 bases, there was a span of 6 bases. The CDR3 contains 12 residues. The CDR3 is CASSLLSDTQYF. DNA of the CDR3: TGTGCCAGCAGCTTACTTTCGGATACGCAGTATTTT.

CDR3 bases: TGTGCCAGCAGCTTAGGGACGTCTGGGGCCAACGTCCTGACTTTC. This translates into CASSLGTSGANVLTF. The gene calls are TRBV5-8 and TRBJ2-6; either TRBD1 or TRBD2 may fit D (5 bases each). V was pared by 2 bases and J by 1 base, with 7 bases between. CDR1 and CDR2 (germline): SGHTS, YDEGEE. The CDR3 consists of 15 residues. Using reference TRBV5-8 and TRBJ2-6 for the parts outside the CDR3, the full variable domain is EAGVTQSPTHLIKTRGQQATLRCSPISGHTSVYWYQQALGLGLQFLLWYDEGEERNRGNFPPRFSGRQFPNYSSELNVNALELEDSALYLCASSLGTSGANVLTFGAGSRLTVL.

The chain employs TRBV28 and TRBJ1-2, with 7 bases fitting TRBD1. Germline V gives CDR1 MDHEN, CDR2 SYDVKM. The trim removed 5 bases at V and 10 bases at J, leaving 4 bases unmatched. The CDR3 is 11 amino acids. CDR3 sequence: CASSTGDYYTF. The DNA for the CDR3 is TGTGCCAGCAGTACAGGGGACTACTACACCTTC.

Written as DNA, the CDR3 is TGTGCCAGCAGCTTAGCCGGACGGGGCGAGACCCAGTACTTC. Translated, it gives CASSLAGRGETQYF. The chain has TRBV7-2 and TRBJ2-5; either TRBD1 or TRBD2 may supply D (5 bases each). CDR3 length equals 14 residues. The germline CDR1 and CDR2 sequences are SGHTA and FQGNSA. V was clipped by 0 bases and J by 5 bases, with 10 bases between them. Full variable domain (remainder filled in from reference TRBV7-2 and TRBJ2-5): GAGVSQSPSNKVTEKGKDVELRCDPISGHTALYWYRQSLGQGLEFLIYFQGNSAPDKSGLPSDRFSAERTGGSVSTLTIQRTQQEDSAVYLCASSLAGRGETQYFGPGTRLLVL.

This sequence joins TRBV19 and TRBJ1-2, with D possibly being TRBD1 (6 bases). CDR1 and CDR2 (germline): LNHDA, SQIVND (reference sequence). V was shortened by 7 bases and J by 7 bases, with 16 bases between the two germline ends. This CDR3 is built from 13 residues. The CDR3 sequence is CASTPVGAVGYTF. DNA for the CDR3: TGTGCCAGTACCCCCGTGGGGGCGGTTGGCTACACCTTC.

This clone was counted only a few times. This sequence joins TRBV9 and TRBJ1-1, with a weak D call TRBD1 (5 bases). V was shortened by 2 bases and J by 2 bases, with 10 bases between the two germline ends. The CDR3 is 14 residues long. Germline loops: CDR1 SGDLS, CDR2 YYNGEE. The CDR3 loop reads CASSVAGSNTEAFF. As DNA, the CDR3 is TGTGCCAGCAGCGTGGCAGGGAGCAACACTGAAGCTTTCTTT.

The gene calls are TRBV6-5 and TRBJ2-3; TRBD2 agrees at 7 bases. V lost 5 bases, J lost 4 bases, and 3 bases stayed unmatched. This CDR3 comprises 13 residues. Germline values: CDR1 MNHEY, CDR2 SVGAGI. CDR3 DNA: TGTGCCAGCAGTGCGGGAGATCCAGATACGCAGTATTTT. It specifies CASSAGDPDTQYF.

The genes are TRBV19 and TRBJ1-1; possibly TRBD1 for D (5 bases). Trimming left V 5 bases short and J 2 bases short, with 9 bases between. The CDR3 consists of 13 residues. Germline assignment: CDR1 LNHDA and CDR2 SQIVND (reference sequence). The CDR3 sequence: CASSQQGNTEAFF. In DNA, the CDR3 is TGTGCCAGTAGTCAGCAGGGTAACACTGAAGCTTTCTTT.

V and J are TRBV7-9 and TRBJ2-3; D uncertain. V lost 1 base and J 8 bases, leaving 10 bases between the germline ends. This CDR3 has 13 amino acids. Germline V gene data show CDR1 as SEHNR and CDR2 as FQNEAQ (reference sequence). Written as DNA, the CDR3 is TGTGCCAGCAGCTTAGTAGGCACCCCTACGCAGTATTTT. The encoded protein is CASSLVGTPTQYF.

This chain joins TRBV5-5 and TRBJ1-1; no clear D gene. Deletions cut 3 bases from V and 2 bases from J, with 8 bases between. This CDR3 is built from 13 residues. The germline gives CDR1 SGHKS, CDR2 YYEKEE (reference sequence). The CDR3 nucleotides read TGTGCCAGCAGCTGGCCACAAAACACTGAAGCTTTCTTT. It yields the protein CASSWPQNTEAFF.

The chain recombines TRBV5-1 with TRBJ2-7, with 8 bases identical to TRBD2. V was pared by 3 bases and J by 0 bases, with 5 bases of the junction left unmatched. Per germline, CDR1 SGHRS and CDR2 YFSETQ. There are 15 residues in the CDR3. CDR3 bases: TGCGCCAGCAGCTCCAATAGCGGGGCCTCCTACGAGCAGTACTTC. Amino acids: CASSSNSGASYEQYF. Variable domain in full (rest from reference TRBV5-1 and TRBJ2-7): KAGVTQTPRYLIKTRGQQVTLSCSPISGHRSVSWYQQTPGQGLQFLFEYFSETQRNKGNFPGRFSGRQFSNSRSEMNVSTLELGDSALYLCASSSNSGASYEQYFGPGTRLTVT.